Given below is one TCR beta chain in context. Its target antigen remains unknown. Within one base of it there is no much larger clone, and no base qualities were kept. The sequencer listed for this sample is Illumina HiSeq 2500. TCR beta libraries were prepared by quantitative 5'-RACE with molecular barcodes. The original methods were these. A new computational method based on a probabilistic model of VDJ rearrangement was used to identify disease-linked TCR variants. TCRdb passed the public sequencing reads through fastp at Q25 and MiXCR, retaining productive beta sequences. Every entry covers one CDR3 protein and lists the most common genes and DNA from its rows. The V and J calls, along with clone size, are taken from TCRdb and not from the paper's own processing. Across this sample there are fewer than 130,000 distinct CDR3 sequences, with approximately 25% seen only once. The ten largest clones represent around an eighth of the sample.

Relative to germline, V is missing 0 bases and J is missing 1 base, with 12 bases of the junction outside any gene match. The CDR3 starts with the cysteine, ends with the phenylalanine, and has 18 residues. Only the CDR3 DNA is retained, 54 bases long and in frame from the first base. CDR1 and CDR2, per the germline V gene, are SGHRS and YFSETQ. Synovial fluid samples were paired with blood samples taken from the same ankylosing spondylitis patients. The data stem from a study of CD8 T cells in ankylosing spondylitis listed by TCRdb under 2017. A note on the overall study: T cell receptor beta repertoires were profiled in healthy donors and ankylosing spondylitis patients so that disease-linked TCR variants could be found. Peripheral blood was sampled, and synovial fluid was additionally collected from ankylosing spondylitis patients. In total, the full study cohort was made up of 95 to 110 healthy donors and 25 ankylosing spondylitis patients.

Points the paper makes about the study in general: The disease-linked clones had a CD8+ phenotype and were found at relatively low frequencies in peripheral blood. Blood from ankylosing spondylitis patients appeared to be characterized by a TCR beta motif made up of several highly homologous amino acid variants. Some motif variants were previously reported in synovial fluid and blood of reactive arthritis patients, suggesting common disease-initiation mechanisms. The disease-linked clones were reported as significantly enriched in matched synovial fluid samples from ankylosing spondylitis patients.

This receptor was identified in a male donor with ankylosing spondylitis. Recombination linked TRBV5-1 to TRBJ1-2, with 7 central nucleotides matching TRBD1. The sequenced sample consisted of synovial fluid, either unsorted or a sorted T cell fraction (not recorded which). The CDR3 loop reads CASSLEAGGSPFNYGYTF. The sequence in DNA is TGCGCCAGCAGCTTGGAGGCAGGGGGATCACCATTTAACTATGGCTACACCTTC.